These T cell receptor beta chains were read from a single sample in a study of control samples from healthy donors and cancer patients. Sequencing was performed with immunoSEQ multiplex PCR; in TCRdb, only in-frame clones are kept and a portion is missing. The table lists 150,000 to 200,000 clones, 80% to 95% of them singletons. Material: blood. The receptors derive from a woman aged 25-40 years in good health. Both conserved end residues are part of each CDR3. Fields, in order: J gene, V gene, D gene, clone size, CDR3 protein, CDR3 DNA. The D gene is left open where the match is weak. Clone size, where shown, is once, few, many, or a class for clones that have expanded.

j_gene: TRBJ1-4
v_gene: TRBV2
d_gene: TRBD1
abundance: .
CDR3aa: CASSPGPRGSEKLFF
CDR3nt: TGTGCCAGCAGTCCAGGACCCAGGGGGAGTGAAAAACTGTTTTTT

j_gene: TRBJ2-1
v_gene: TRBV9
d_gene: TRBD2
abundance: .
CDR3aa: CASSADGTSGTYNEQFF
CDR3nt: TGTGCCAGCAGCGCAGACGGGACTAGCGGGACGTACAATGAGCAGTTCTTC

j_gene: TRBJ1-2
v_gene: TRBV28
d_gene: .
abundance: .
CDR3aa: CASSASRDTDNYGYTF
CDR3nt: TGTGCCAGCAGTGCCAGCCGGGACACCGATAACTATGGCTACACCTTC

j_gene: TRBJ1-2
v_gene: TRBV4-3
d_gene: .
abundance: few
CDR3aa: CASSGRSYGYTF
CDR3nt: TGCGCCAGCAGTGGGCGATCCTATGGCTACACCTTC

j_gene: TRBJ1-5
v_gene: TRBV5-6
d_gene: TRBD1
abundance: .
CDR3aa: CASSKDRGNQPQHF
CDR3nt: TGTGCCAGCAGCAAGGACAGGGGAAATCAGCCCCAGCATTTT

j_gene: TRBJ1-4
v_gene: TRBV4-1
d_gene: .
abundance: .
CDR3aa: CASSQERGGDEKLFF
CDR3nt: TGCGCCAGCAGCCAAGAGAGAGGGGGGGATGAAAAACTGTTTTTT

j_gene: TRBJ2-2
v_gene: TRBV6-5
d_gene: .
abundance: few
CDR3aa: CASVARGVTGELFF
CDR3nt: TGTGCCAGTGTAGCGCGTGGAGTCACCGGGGAGCTGTTTTTT

j_gene: TRBJ1-5
v_gene: TRBV6-2/TRBV6-3
d_gene: .
abundance: few
CDR3aa: CASSYSRAMGNQPQHF
CDR3nt: TGTGCCAGCAGTTACTCTAGGGCGATGGGCAATCAGCCCCAGCATTTT

j_gene: TRBJ1-5
v_gene: TRBV6-1
d_gene: .
abundance: .
CDR3aa: CASSWAASQPQHF
CDR3nt: TGTGCCAGCAGTTGGGCAGCTTCTCAGCCCCAGCATTTT

j_gene: TRBJ2-7
v_gene: TRBV19
d_gene: TRBD1
abundance: .
CDR3aa: CASSQGEYHEQYF
CDR3nt: TGTGCCAGTAGCCAGGGGGAGTACCACGAGCAGTACTTC

j_gene: TRBJ1-1
v_gene: TRBV30
d_gene: TRBD1
abundance: .
CDR3aa: CAWEGSDRGTEAFF
CDR3nt: TGTGCCTGGGAGGGGAGTGACAGGGGTACTGAAGCTTTCTTT

j_gene: TRBJ2-1
v_gene: TRBV6-6
d_gene: .
abundance: .
CDR3aa: CASRLEGRSFF
CDR3nt: TGTGCCAGCAGACTAGAGGGTAGGAGTTTCTTC

j_gene: TRBJ2-1
v_gene: TRBV27
d_gene: .
abundance: once
CDR3aa: CASSPVGRRGDNEQFF
CDR3nt: TGTGCCAGCAGTCCGGTCGGGAGGAGGGGGGACAATGAGCAGTTCTTC

j_gene: TRBJ2-5
v_gene: TRBV10-3
d_gene: TRBD1
abundance: few
CDR3aa: CAISEGDRVSETQYF
CDR3nt: TGTGCCATCAGTGAGGGTGACAGGGTGTCGGAGACCCAGTACTTC

j_gene: TRBJ1-5
v_gene: TRBV27
d_gene: .
abundance: .
CDR3aa: CASSLQWDSNQPQHF
CDR3nt: TGTGCCAGCAGTTTGCAATGGGATAGCAATCAGCCCCAGCATTTT

j_gene: TRBJ1-3
v_gene: TRBV5-4
d_gene: .
abundance: once
CDR3aa: CATQGAKNSGNTIYF
CDR3nt: TGTGCCACTCAAGGGGCTAAAAACTCTGGAAACACCATATATTTT

j_gene: TRBJ2-3
v_gene: TRBV7-9
d_gene: .
abundance: .
CDR3aa: CASSPSSTDTQYF
CDR3nt: TGTGCCAGCAGCCCCAGTAGTACAGATACGCAGTATTTT

j_gene: TRBJ1-5
v_gene: TRBV10-3
d_gene: TRBD1
abundance: once
CDR3aa: CAISESSGTDSNQPQHF
CDR3nt: TGTGCCATCAGTGAGTCTTCCGGGACAGATAGCAATCAGCCCCAGCATTTT

j_gene: TRBJ2-3
v_gene: TRBV6-5
d_gene: TRBD1
abundance: .
CDR3aa: CASGTGLTDTQYF
CDR3nt: TGTGCCAGTGGGACAGGGCTCACAGATACGCAGTATTTT

j_gene: TRBJ1-6
v_gene: TRBV28
d_gene: .
abundance: .
CDR3aa: CASSLADSPLHF
CDR3nt: TGTGCCAGCAGTTTAGCTGATTCACCCCTCCACTTT

j_gene: TRBJ1-1
v_gene: TRBV6-5
d_gene: .
abundance: .
CDR3aa: CASTPRPQNTEAFF
CDR3nt: TGTGCCAGCACCCCACGCCCCCAGAACACTGAAGCTTTCTTT

j_gene: TRBJ1-2
v_gene: TRBV6-5
d_gene: TRBD1
abundance: once
CDR3aa: CASSPGQVYGYTF
CDR3nt: TGTGCCAGCAGTCCGGGACAGGTCTATGGCTACACCTTC

j_gene: TRBJ1-2
v_gene: TRBV6-2/TRBV6-3
d_gene: .
abundance: .
CDR3aa: CASSDSYYGYTF
CDR3nt: TGTGCCAGCAGCGACAGTTACTATGGCTACACCTTC

j_gene: TRBJ2-2
v_gene: TRBV19
d_gene: TRBD2
abundance: .
CDR3aa: CASTSGSYTGELFF
CDR3nt: TGTGCCAGTACTAGCGGGAGTTACACCGGGGAGCTGTTTTTT

j_gene: TRBJ1-1
v_gene: TRBV4-1
d_gene: TRBD1
abundance: .
CDR3aa: CASSQGQGATEAFF
CDR3nt: TGCGCCAGCAGCCAAGGACAGGGGGCCACTGAAGCTTTCTTT

j_gene: TRBJ2-5
v_gene: TRBV7-2
d_gene: .
abundance: .
CDR3aa: CASSFTAGRLETQYF
CDR3nt: TGTGCCAGCAGCTTCACGGCAGGGAGGTTGGAGACCCAGTACTTC

j_gene: TRBJ2-1
v_gene: TRBV28
d_gene: .
abundance: .
CDR3aa: CASSFLGPNEQFF
CDR3nt: TGTGCCAGCAGTTTCCTCGGCCCCAATGAGCAGTTCTTC

j_gene: TRBJ1-2
v_gene: TRBV4-3
d_gene: .
abundance: .
CDR3aa: CASSHTRRADGYTF
CDR3nt: TGCGCCAGCAGCCACACCCGCAGGGCGGATGGCTACACCTTC

j_gene: TRBJ2-7
v_gene: TRBV13
d_gene: TRBD2
abundance: .
CDR3aa: CASSLGLARSYEQYF
CDR3nt: TGTGCCAGCAGCTTAGGACTAGCGAGATCCTACGAGCAGTACTTC

j_gene: TRBJ2-1
v_gene: TRBV19
d_gene: .
abundance: once
CDR3aa: CASSTPGRPRGEQFF
CDR3nt: TGTGCCAGTAGTACCCCCGGGCGGCCCCGGGGGGAGCAGTTCTTC

j_gene: TRBJ1-5
v_gene: TRBV28
d_gene: TRBD1
abundance: .
CDR3aa: CASSLQGASQPQHF
CDR3nt: TGTGCCAGCAGTTTACAGGGGGCGAGTCAGCCCCAGCATTTT

j_gene: TRBJ1-3
v_gene: TRBV28
d_gene: .
abundance: .
CDR3aa: CASNQRNTIYF
CDR3nt: TGTGCCAGCAACCAAAGAAACACCATATATTTT